Listed below are T cell receptor beta chains from one sample, sequenced in a study of cytomegalovirus exposure and HLA in healthy donors. Only in-frame clones appear in the TCRdb table, and some are missing; sequencing was by immunoSEQ multiplex PCR. The sample holds some 110,000 clones, over 60% seen once. The source material was PBMCs. The source is a woman in her thirties or forties in good health and CMV-seropositive. Each CDR3 is given with its conserved first and last residue. Each record gives: J gene, D gene, clone size, V gene, CDR3 DNA, CDR3 protein. The D gene is left open where the match is weak. Only part of the rows carry a size: once, few, many, or a class if the clone is expanded.

j_call: TRBJ2-1
d_call: TRBD2
clone_size: -
v_call: TRBV5-1
cdr3_nt: TGCGCCAGCAGCTTTGGACTAGCGAAGTATGAGCAGTTCTTC
cdr3_aa: CASSFGLAKYEQFF

j_call: TRBJ2-1
d_call: -
clone_size: -
v_call: TRBV27
cdr3_nt: TGTGCCGCGGCCGATAGCGTCGGATACGGTGAGCAGTTCTTC
cdr3_aa: CAAADSVGYGEQFF

j_call: TRBJ1-1
d_call: -
clone_size: once
v_call: TRBV10-3
cdr3_nt: TGTGCCATACGGGGGGTCACGAACACTGAAGCTTTCTTT
cdr3_aa: CAIRGVTNTEAFF

j_call: TRBJ1-6
d_call: -
clone_size: -
v_call: TRBV6-5
cdr3_nt: TGTGCCAGCAGTTACTCGGGCAGAAATAATTCACCCCTCCACTTT
cdr3_aa: CASSYSGRNNSPLHF

j_call: TRBJ2-1
d_call: -
clone_size: -
v_call: TRBV7-6
cdr3_nt: TGTGCCAGCAGCTTGGCGGGGGCCGCCCTCTACAATGAGCAGTTCTTC
cdr3_aa: CASSLAGAALYNEQFF

j_call: TRBJ2-1
d_call: TRBD1
clone_size: once
v_call: TRBV6-1
cdr3_nt: TGTGCCAGCAGTCCCACCGGGACAGGGAAAGTTGAGCAGTTCTTC
cdr3_aa: CASSPTGTGKVEQFF

j_call: TRBJ1-2
d_call: -
clone_size: -
v_call: TRBV5-1
cdr3_nt: TGCGCCAGCAGCTTGGATGGGGGGGGCTACACCTTC
cdr3_aa: CASSLDGGGYTF

j_call: TRBJ2-7
d_call: TRBD1
clone_size: -
v_call: TRBV5-1
cdr3_nt: TGCGCCAGCAGCTTCGAGACAGGGGGAACCTACGAGCAGTACTTC
cdr3_aa: CASSFETGGTYEQYF

j_call: TRBJ2-7
d_call: -
clone_size: -
v_call: TRBV28
cdr3_nt: TGTGCCAGCTCTACGAGCGGACCCTACGAGCAGTACTTC
cdr3_aa: CASSTSGPYEQYF

j_call: TRBJ2-7
d_call: -
clone_size: -
v_call: TRBV28
cdr3_nt: TGTGCCAGCAGCGACCCAACCCGCGGCTTTTCCTACGAGCAGTACTTC
cdr3_aa: CASSDPTRGFSYEQYF

j_call: TRBJ2-5
d_call: TRBD2
clone_size: once
v_call: TRBV6-6
cdr3_nt: TGTGCCAGCATAGATCGAGCGGGGTCTTCAGAGACCCAGTACTTC
cdr3_aa: CASIDRAGSSETQYF

j_call: TRBJ2-7
d_call: TRBD2
clone_size: -
v_call: TRBV6-1
cdr3_nt: TGTGCCAGCACGGCTAGCGGCTCCTACGAGCAGTACTTC
cdr3_aa: CASTASGSYEQYF

j_call: TRBJ2-7
d_call: TRBD2
clone_size: -
v_call: TRBV27
cdr3_nt: TGTGCCAGCAGAATCTCGCCAGGGGCTAGCGGGGTGACGTCCTACGAGCAGTACTTC
cdr3_aa: CASRISPGASGVTSYEQYF

j_call: TRBJ2-3
d_call: TRBD2
clone_size: medium-sized
v_call: TRBV5-4
cdr3_nt: TGTGCCAGCAGCCTAAGACTAGCGGGGGGGCCGACAGATACGCAGTATTTT
cdr3_aa: CASSLRLAGGPTDTQYF

j_call: TRBJ2-3
d_call: TRBD2
clone_size: -
v_call: TRBV5-4
cdr3_nt: TGTGCCAGCAGCTTGGGTTGCGGGGGGGCTTTAGCAGATACGCAGTATTTT
cdr3_aa: CASSLGCGGALADTQYF

j_call: TRBJ1-1
d_call: -
clone_size: -
v_call: TRBV2
cdr3_nt: TGTGCCAGCCACCAATCGGGGTCGGGTGAAGCTTTCTTT
cdr3_aa: CASHQSGSGEAFF

j_call: TRBJ1-1
d_call: -
clone_size: few
v_call: TRBV6-5
cdr3_nt: TGTGCCAGCAGTTACTCCTACAGGGCAGTGAACACTGAAGCTTTCTTT
cdr3_aa: CASSYSYRAVNTEAFF

j_call: TRBJ2-2
d_call: -
clone_size: -
v_call: TRBV28
cdr3_nt: TGTGCCAGCAGTTCTGGACAAGCAACCGGGGAGCTGTTTTTT
cdr3_aa: CASSSGQATGELFF

j_call: TRBJ1-6
d_call: -
clone_size: once
v_call: TRBV30
cdr3_nt: TGTGCCTGGAGTATGGAGGGGTTATATAATTCACCCCTCCACTTT
cdr3_aa: CAWSMEGLYNSPLHF

j_call: TRBJ1-2
d_call: TRBD1
clone_size: -
v_call: TRBV5-1
cdr3_nt: TGCGCCAGCAGCGAGGGGGACAGGGGCGGCTACACCTTC
cdr3_aa: CASSEGDRGGYTF

j_call: TRBJ2-1
d_call: -
clone_size: few
v_call: TRBV6-5
cdr3_nt: TGTGCCAGCAGTTACATCGGACTCCGCGGTGAGCAGTTCTTC
cdr3_aa: CASSYIGLRGEQFF

j_call: TRBJ2-7
d_call: TRBD2
clone_size: -
v_call: TRBV27
cdr3_nt: TGTGCCAGCAGTCTCGGACTAGCGGGAGCAGAGTTCTACGAGCAGTACTTC
cdr3_aa: CASSLGLAGAEFYEQYF

j_call: TRBJ2-1
d_call: TRBD2
clone_size: -
v_call: TRBV7-9
cdr3_nt: TGTGCCAGCAGCCCCGGGGCGGGAGCGGGAGAAGTAAATGAGCAGTTCTTC
cdr3_aa: CASSPGAGAGEVNEQFF

j_call: TRBJ1-1
d_call: -
clone_size: few
v_call: TRBV4-2
cdr3_nt: TGTGCCAGCAGCCAAGACGGAGGGCGGGATGGGACTGAAGCTTTCTTT
cdr3_aa: CASSQDGGRDGTEAFF

j_call: TRBJ2-7
d_call: -
clone_size: -
v_call: TRBV5-6
cdr3_nt: TGTGCCAGCAGCGAACCGAGACAGAACTCCTACGAGCAGTACTTC
cdr3_aa: CASSEPRQNSYEQYF

j_call: TRBJ1-6
d_call: -
clone_size: -
v_call: TRBV6-5
cdr3_nt: TGTGCCAGCAGAAACTGGACACCTAATTCACCCCTCCACTTT
cdr3_aa: CASRNWTPNSPLHF

j_call: TRBJ2-5
d_call: -
clone_size: once
v_call: TRBV19
cdr3_nt: TGTGCCAGTAGTATCAGGTATCTGGAGACCCAGTACTTC
cdr3_aa: CASSIRYLETQYF

j_call: TRBJ2-3
d_call: TRBD2
clone_size: few
v_call: TRBV19
cdr3_nt: TGTGCCAGTAGTATCCGTCCGGCGGGGGGCCCCGAAACAGATACGCAGTATTTT
cdr3_aa: CASSIRPAGGPETDTQYF

j_call: TRBJ2-1
d_call: -
clone_size: -
v_call: TRBV19
cdr3_nt: TGTGCCAGTAGTGAACTAGCAATCAATGAGCAGTTCTTC
cdr3_aa: CASSELAINEQFF

j_call: TRBJ2-7
d_call: -
clone_size: -
v_call: TRBV30
cdr3_nt: TGTGCCTGGAGTGTTCAGTTGCCCAACGAGCAGTACTTC
cdr3_aa: CAWSVQLPNEQYF

j_call: TRBJ2-5
d_call: -
clone_size: -
v_call: TRBV2
cdr3_nt: TGTGCCAGCAGCCCTATGACAGTACAAGAGACCCAGTACTTC
cdr3_aa: CASSPMTVQETQYF

j_call: TRBJ1-1
d_call: -
clone_size: -
v_call: TRBV11-2
cdr3_nt: TGTGCCAGCAGCTTAGCGGGGGGCGGGAACACTGAAGCTTTCTTT
cdr3_aa: CASSLAGGGNTEAFF

j_call: TRBJ1-5
d_call: -
clone_size: -
v_call: TRBV6-6
cdr3_nt: TGTGCCAGCCGAGGGCAGGGCAATCAGCCCCAGCATTTT
cdr3_aa: CASRGQGNQPQHF

j_call: TRBJ1-2
d_call: -
clone_size: -
v_call: TRBV29-1
cdr3_nt: TGCAGCGTTGGATTCGGACAGCCCTCGAGCTACACCTTC
cdr3_aa: CSVGFGQPSSYTF

j_call: TRBJ2-7
d_call: TRBD1
clone_size: -
v_call: TRBV5-4
cdr3_nt: TGTGCCAGCAGCCAGGGACAGGGGAGCTCCTACGAGCAGTACTTC
cdr3_aa: CASSQGQGSSYEQYF

j_call: TRBJ2-1
d_call: TRBD2
clone_size: -
v_call: TRBV2
cdr3_nt: TGTGCCAGCAGTGCCCCCCTAAGCGGGAGCTACAATGAGCAGTTCTTC
cdr3_aa: CASSAPLSGSYNEQFF

j_call: TRBJ2-1
d_call: TRBD2
clone_size: -
v_call: TRBV14
cdr3_nt: TGTGCCAGCAGCCAATTTCGAGGACTAGCGGGAGATTCGAATGAGCAGTTCTTC
cdr3_aa: CASSQFRGLAGDSNEQFF

j_call: TRBJ2-7
d_call: TRBD1
clone_size: once
v_call: TRBV7-8
cdr3_nt: TGTGCCAGCAGCCCCGACAGGGCCGAGCAGTACTTC
cdr3_aa: CASSPDRAEQYF

j_call: TRBJ1-4
d_call: -
clone_size: -
v_call: TRBV6-1
cdr3_nt: TGTGCCAGCAGGATAACCCGAGACTGGCATGAAAAACTGTTTTTT
cdr3_aa: CASRITRDWHEKLFF

j_call: TRBJ2-5
d_call: -
clone_size: -
v_call: TRBV5-1
cdr3_nt: TGCGCCAGCATTGAGGCGGAGACCCAGTACTTC
cdr3_aa: CASIEAETQYF

j_call: TRBJ2-7
d_call: -
clone_size: -
v_call: TRBV19
cdr3_nt: TGTGCCAGTAGTATGGCGGGGCTCTACGAGCAGTACTTC
cdr3_aa: CASSMAGLYEQYF

j_call: TRBJ1-5
d_call: -
clone_size: -
v_call: TRBV27
cdr3_nt: TGTGCCAGCAGTGCAGGGTTGGATCAGCCCCAGCATTTT
cdr3_aa: CASSAGLDQPQHF

j_call: TRBJ1-4
d_call: TRBD1
clone_size: -
v_call: TRBV7-6
cdr3_nt: TGTGCCAGCAGTTTGGGGACAGCGGTTAATGAAAAACTGTTTTTT
cdr3_aa: CASSLGTAVNEKLFF

j_call: TRBJ2-1
d_call: -
clone_size: -
v_call: TRBV13
cdr3_nt: TGTGCCAGCACCCCCCCTACTAGCCCTCGGGGTGAGCAGTTCTTC
cdr3_aa: CASTPPTSPRGEQFF

j_call: TRBJ2-3
d_call: -
clone_size: once
v_call: TRBV7-2
cdr3_nt: TGTGCCAGCAGCTTGGGCGTCGGCGTGGATACGCAGTATTTT
cdr3_aa: CASSLGVGVDTQYF